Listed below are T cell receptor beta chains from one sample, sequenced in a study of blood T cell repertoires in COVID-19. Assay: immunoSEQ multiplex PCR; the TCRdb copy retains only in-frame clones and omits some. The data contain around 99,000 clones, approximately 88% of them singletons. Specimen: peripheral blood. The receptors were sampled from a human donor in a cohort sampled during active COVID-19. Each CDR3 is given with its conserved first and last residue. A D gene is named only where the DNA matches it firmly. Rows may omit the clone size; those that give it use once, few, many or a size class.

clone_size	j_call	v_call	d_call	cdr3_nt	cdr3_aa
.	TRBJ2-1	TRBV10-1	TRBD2	TGCGCCAGCAGTGAAAGGACTAGCGGAGACTACAATGAGCAGTTCTTC	CASSERTSGDYNEQFF
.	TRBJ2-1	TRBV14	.	TGTGCCAGCAGCCGGGACACCATCTACAATGAGCAGTTCTTC	CASSRDTIYNEQFF
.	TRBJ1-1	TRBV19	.	TGTGCCAGTAGTTCGTCGGGTTCGGAGAGCACTGAAGCTTTCTTT	CASSSSGSESTEAFF
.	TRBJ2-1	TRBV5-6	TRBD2	TGTGCCAGCAGCTTCGCCTCCCTTAGCGGGAGAGTCGATGAGCAGTTCTTC	CASSFASLSGRVDEQFF
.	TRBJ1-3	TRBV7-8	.	TGTGCCAGCAGCTTAAACGCCGGAGGGACTCCTGGAAACACCATATATTTT	CASSLNAGGTPGNTIYF
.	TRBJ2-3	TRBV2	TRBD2	TGTGCCAGCAGTGAAGGTAGCGGGAGGGTGGATACGCAGTATTTT	CASSEGSGRVDTQYF
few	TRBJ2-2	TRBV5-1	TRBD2	TGCGCCAGCAGCTCGCCGGGACTAGCGGGAGTTAGCGGGGAGCTGTTTTTT	CASSSPGLAGVSGELFF
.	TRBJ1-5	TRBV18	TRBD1	TGTGCCAGCTCACCACAGGGGGCGGATCAGCCCCAGCATTTT	CASSPQGADQPQHF
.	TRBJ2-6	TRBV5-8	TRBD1	TGTGCCAGCAGTCAAAAGCAGGGGGCGACAACTGGGGCCAACGTCCTGACTTTC	CASSQKQGATTGANVLTF
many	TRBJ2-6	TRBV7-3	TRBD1	TGTGCCAGCAGCCTCCTGGGACAGGGGAACGTCCTGACTTTC	CASSLLGQGNVLTF
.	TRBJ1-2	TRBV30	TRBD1	TGTGCCTGGAGTCTTGACAGGGGCAGTTTCTCGAACTATGGCTACACCTTC	CAWSLDRGSFSNYGYTF
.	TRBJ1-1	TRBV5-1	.	TGCGCCAGCAGCTTGGGCCCGGGAATGAACACTGAAGCTTTCTTT	CASSLGPGMNTEAFF
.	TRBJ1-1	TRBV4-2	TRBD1	TGTGCCAGCAGCCAAGACCCACAGGGGGTAGGGACTGAAGCTTTCTTT	CASSQDPQGVGTEAFF
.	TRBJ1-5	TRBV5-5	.	TGTGCCAGCAGCTTGGTCAGTAATAGCAATCAGCCCCAGCATTTT	CASSLVSNSNQPQHF
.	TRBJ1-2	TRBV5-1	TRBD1	TGCGCCAGCAGCTTGGCTTCACCGGGGACAGGGGGATTCAGGACCTATGGCTACACCTTC	CASSLASPGTGGFRTYGYTF
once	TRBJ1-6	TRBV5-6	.	TGTGCCAGCACCGGTAAAAGGGACAACCGAAATTCACCCCTCCACTTT	CASTGKRDNRNSPLHF
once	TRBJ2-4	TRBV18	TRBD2	TGTGCCAGCTCACCGTCGGGAGGGTTTCACATTCAGTACTTC	CASSPSGGFHIQYF